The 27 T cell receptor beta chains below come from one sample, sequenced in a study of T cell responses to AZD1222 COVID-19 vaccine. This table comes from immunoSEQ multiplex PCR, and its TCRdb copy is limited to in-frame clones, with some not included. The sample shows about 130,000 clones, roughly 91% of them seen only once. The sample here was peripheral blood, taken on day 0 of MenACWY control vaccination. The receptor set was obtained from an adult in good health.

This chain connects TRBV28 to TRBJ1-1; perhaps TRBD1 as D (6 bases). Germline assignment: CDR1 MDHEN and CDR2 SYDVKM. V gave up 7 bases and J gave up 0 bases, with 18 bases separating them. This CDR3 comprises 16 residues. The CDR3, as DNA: TGTGCCAGCACCCCGATCCAGGGGTGGGTGAACACTGAAGCTTTCTTT. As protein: CASTPIQGWVNTEAFF.

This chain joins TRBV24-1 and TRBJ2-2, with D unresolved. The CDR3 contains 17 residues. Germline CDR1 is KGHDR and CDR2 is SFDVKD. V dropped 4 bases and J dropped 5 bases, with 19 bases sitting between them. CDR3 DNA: TGTGCCACCAGTGAACCCGGGCCAGGCAGAACTACCGGGGAGCTGTTTTTT. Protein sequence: CATSEPGPGRTTGELFF.

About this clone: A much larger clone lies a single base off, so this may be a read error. The CDR3: CASSSRGSGANVLTF. CDR3 nucleotide sequence: TGTGCCAGCAGTTCACGGGGCTCTGGGGCCAACGTCCTGACTTTC. The genes are TRBV27 and TRBJ2-6; possible D gene TRBD2, 5 bases. Between the trimmed V and J ends, which lost 4 bases and 0 bases, there was a span of 7 bases. Looked up from germline, CDR1 is MNHEY and CDR2 is SMNVEV (reference sequence). The CDR3 consists of 15 residues.

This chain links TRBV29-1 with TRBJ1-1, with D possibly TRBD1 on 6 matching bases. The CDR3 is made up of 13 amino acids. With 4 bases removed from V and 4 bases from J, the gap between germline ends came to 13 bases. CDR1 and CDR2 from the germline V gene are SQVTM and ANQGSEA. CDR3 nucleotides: TGCAGCGTTGGGCGACAGGTGGGCACTGAAGCTTTCTTT. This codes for CSVGRQVGTEAFF.

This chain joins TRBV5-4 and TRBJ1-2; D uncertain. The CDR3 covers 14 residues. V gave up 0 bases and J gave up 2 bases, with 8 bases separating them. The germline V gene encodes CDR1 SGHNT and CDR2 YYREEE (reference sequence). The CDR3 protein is CASSLGGINYGYTF. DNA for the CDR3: TGTGCCAGCAGCTTGGGCGGGATAAACTATGGCTACACCTTC.

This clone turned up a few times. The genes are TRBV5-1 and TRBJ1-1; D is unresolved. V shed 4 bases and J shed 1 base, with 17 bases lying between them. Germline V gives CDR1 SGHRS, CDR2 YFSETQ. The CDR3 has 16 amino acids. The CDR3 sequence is CASSQAVGRQNTEAFF. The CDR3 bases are TGCGCCAGCAGCCAGGCAGTTGGCAGACAGAACACTGAAGCTTTCTTT.

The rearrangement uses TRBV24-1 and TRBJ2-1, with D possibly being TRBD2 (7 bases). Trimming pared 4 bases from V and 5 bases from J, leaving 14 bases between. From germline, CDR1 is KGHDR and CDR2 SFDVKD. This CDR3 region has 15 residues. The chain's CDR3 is CATSESTGGNNEQFF. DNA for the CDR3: TGTGCCACCAGTGAATCCACGGGGGGCAACAATGAGCAGTTCTTC.

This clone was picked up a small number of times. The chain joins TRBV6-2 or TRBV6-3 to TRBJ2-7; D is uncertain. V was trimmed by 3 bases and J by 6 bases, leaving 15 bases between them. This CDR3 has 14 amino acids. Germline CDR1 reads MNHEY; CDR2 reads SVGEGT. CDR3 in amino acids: CASSYSREASEQYV. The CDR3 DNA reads TGTGCCAGCAGTTATTCCAGAGAGGCTTCCGAGCAGTACGTC.

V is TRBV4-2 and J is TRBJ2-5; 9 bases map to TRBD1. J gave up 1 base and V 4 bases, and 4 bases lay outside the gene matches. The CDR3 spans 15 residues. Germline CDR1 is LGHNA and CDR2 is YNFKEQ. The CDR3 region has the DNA TGTGCCAGCAGCCCCTCGGGACAGGGCCAAGAGACCCAGTACTTC. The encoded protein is CASSPSGQGQETQYF.

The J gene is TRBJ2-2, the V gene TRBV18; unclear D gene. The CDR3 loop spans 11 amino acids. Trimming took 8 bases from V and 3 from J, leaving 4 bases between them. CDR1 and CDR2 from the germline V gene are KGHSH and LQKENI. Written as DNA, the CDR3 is TGTGCCAGCACGTACACCGGGGAGCTGTTTTTT. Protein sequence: CASTYTGELFF.

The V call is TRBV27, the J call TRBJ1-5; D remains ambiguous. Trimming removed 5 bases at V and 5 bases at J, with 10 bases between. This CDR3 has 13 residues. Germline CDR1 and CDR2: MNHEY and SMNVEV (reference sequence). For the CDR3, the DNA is TGTGCCAGCAGTCCACAAGGGCATCAGCCCCAGCATTTT. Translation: CASSPQGHQPQHF.

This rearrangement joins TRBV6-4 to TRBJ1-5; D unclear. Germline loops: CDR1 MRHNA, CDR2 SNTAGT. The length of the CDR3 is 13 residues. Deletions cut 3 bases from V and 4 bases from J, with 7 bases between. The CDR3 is CASSETGNQPQHF. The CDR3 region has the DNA TGTGCCAGCAGTGAAACGGGGAATCAGCCCCAGCATTTT.

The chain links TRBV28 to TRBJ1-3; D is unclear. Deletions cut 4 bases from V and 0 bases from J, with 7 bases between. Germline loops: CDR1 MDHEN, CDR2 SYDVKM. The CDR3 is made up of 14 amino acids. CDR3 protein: CASSSDPSGNTIYF. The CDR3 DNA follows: TGTGCCAGCAGTTCCGACCCCTCTGGAAACACCATATATTTT. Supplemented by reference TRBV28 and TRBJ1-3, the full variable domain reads DVKVTQSSRYLVKRTGEKVFLECVQDMDHENMFWYRQDPGLGLRLIYFSYDVKMKEKGDIPEGYSVSREKKERFSLILESASTNQTSMYLCASSSDPSGNTIYFGEGSWLTVV.

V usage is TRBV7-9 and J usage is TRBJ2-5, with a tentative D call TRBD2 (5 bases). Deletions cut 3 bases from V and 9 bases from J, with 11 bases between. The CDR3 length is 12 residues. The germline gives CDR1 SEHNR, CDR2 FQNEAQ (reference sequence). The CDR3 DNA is TGTGCCAGCAGCTTCGGGTCCGGGGCCCAGTACTTC. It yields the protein CASSFGSGAQYF.

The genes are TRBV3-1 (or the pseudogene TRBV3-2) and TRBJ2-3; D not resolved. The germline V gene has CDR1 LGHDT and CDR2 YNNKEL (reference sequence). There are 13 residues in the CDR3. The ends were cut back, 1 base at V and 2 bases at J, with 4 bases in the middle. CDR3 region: CASSQGTTDTQYF. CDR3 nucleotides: TGTGCCAGCAGCCAAGGGACCACAGATACGCAGTATTTT.

The CDR3 bases are TGTGCCAGTAGTACCACAAGACTAGGCAGGGATGAGCAGTTCTTC. Its protein is CASSTTRLGRDEQFF. The genes are TRBV19 and TRBJ2-1, with a possible D match to TRBD2 (6 bases). The CDR3 loop spans 15 amino acids. V lost 4 bases to trimming and J lost 8 bases, with 18 bases between them. The germline CDR1 and CDR2 sequences are LNHDA and SQIVND (reference sequence). The full variable domain, with the rest looked up from reference TRBV19 and TRBJ2-1, is DGGITQSPKYLFRKEGQNVTLSCEQNLNHDAMYWYRQDPGQGLRLIYYSQIVNDFQKGDIAEGYSVSREKKESFPLTVTSAQKNPTAFYLCASSTTRLGRDEQFFGPGTRLTVL.

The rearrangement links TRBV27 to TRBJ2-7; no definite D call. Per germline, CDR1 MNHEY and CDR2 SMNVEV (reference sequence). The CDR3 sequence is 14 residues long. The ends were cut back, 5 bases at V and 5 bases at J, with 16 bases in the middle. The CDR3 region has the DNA TGTGCCAGCAGTCAAAGCTGGGGAATCCACGAGCAGTACTTC. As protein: CASSQSWGIHEQYF.

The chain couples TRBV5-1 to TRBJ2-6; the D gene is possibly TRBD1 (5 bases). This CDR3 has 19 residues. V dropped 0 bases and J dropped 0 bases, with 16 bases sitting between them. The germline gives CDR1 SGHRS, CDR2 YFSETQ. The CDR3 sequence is CASSLGYVTVFSGANVLTF. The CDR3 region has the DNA TGCGCCAGCAGCTTGGGTTATGTGACAGTGTTCTCTGGGGCCAACGTCCTGACTTTC.

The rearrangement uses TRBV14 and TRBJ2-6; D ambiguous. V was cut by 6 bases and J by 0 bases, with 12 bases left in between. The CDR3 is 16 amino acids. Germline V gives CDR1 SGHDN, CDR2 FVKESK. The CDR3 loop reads CASSKSLNSGANVLTF. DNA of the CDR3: TGTGCCAGCAGTAAGTCCCTAAACTCTGGGGCCAACGTCCTGACTTTC. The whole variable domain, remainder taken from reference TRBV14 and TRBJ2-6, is EAGVTQFPSHSVIEKGQTVTLRCDPISGHDNLYWYRRVMGKEIKFLLHFVKESKQDESGMPNNRFLAERTGGTYSTLKVQPAELEDSGVYFCASSKSLNSGANVLTFGAGSRLTVL.

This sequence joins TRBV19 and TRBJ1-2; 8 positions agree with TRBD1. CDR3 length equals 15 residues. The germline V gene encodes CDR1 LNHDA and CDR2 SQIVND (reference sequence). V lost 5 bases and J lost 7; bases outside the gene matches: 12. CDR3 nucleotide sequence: TGTGCCAGTAGTGTATCCGGGACAGGAGTATTTGGCTACACCTTC. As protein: CASSVSGTGVFGYTF.

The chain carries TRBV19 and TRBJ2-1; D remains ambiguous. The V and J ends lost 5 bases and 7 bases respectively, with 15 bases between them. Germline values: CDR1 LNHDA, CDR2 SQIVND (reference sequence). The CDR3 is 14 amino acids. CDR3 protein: CASSPRFPGNEQFF. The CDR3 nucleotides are TGTGCCAGTAGTCCCCGTTTCCCTGGAAATGAGCAGTTCTTC. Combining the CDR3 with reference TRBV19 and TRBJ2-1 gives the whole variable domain DGGITQSPKYLFRKEGQNVTLSCEQNLNHDAMYWYRQDPGQGLRLIYYSQIVNDFQKGDIAEGYSVSREKKESFPLTVTSAQKNPTAFYLCASSPRFPGNEQFFGPGTRLTVL.

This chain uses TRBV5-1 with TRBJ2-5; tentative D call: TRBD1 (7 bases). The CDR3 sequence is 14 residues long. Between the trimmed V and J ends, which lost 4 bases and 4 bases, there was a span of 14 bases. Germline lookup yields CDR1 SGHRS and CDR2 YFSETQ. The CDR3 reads CASSRGTAGETQYF. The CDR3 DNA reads TGCGCCAGCAGCCGCGGGACAGCGGGAGAGACCCAGTACTTC. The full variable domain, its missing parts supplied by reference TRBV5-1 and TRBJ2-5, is KAGVTQTPRYLIKTRGQQVTLSCSPISGHRSVSWYQQTPGQGLQFLFEYFSETQRNKGNFPGRFSGRQFSNSRSEMNVSTLELGDSALYLCASSRGTAGETQYFGPGTRLLVL.

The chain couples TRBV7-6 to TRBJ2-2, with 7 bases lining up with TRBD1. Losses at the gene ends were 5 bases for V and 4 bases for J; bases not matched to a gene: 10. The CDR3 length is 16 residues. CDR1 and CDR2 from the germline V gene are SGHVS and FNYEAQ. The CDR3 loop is CASSRDGQATTGELFF. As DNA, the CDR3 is TGTGCCAGCAGCCGAGATGGACAGGCGACCACCGGGGAGCTGTTTTTT.

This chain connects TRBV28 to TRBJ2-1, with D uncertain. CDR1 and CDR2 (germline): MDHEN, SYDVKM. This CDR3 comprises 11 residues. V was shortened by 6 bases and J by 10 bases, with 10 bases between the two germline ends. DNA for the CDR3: TGTGCCAGCAGCCCCGTTGGGGAGCAGTTCTTC. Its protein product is CASSPVGEQFF.

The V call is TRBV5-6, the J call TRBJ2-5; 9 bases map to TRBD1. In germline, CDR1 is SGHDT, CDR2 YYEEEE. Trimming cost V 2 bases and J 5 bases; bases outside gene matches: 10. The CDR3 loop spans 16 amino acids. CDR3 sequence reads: CASSLQQGAWAETQYF. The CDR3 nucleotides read TGTGCCAGCAGCTTACAACAGGGGGCTTGGGCGGAGACCCAGTACTTC.

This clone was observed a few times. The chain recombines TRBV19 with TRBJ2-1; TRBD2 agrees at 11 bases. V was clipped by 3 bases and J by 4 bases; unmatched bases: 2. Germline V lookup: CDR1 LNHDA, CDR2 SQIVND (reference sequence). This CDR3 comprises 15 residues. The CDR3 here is CASSMGLADYNEQFF. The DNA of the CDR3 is TGTGCCAGTAGTATGGGACTAGCGGATTACAATGAGCAGTTCTTC.

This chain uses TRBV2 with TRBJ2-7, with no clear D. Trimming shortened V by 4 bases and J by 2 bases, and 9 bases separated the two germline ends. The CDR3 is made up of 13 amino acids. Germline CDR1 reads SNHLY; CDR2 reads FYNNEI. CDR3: CASSGVTTYEQYF. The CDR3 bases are TGTGCCAGCAGTGGGGTGACAACCTACGAGCAGTACTTC.